The next 14 T cell receptor beta chains were all read from a single sample in a study of OX40 agonist ivuxolimab in advanced cancers. Libraries came from the immunoSEQ multiplex PCR assay. The source is immuneACCESS, and TCRdb retained only in-frame sequences with V and J called. Part of the clones is not carried over; for the studies checked, unresolved V genes explain less than half of this, and the remainder is unexplained. Here the sample has roughly 11,000 clones; around 80% occur a single time. In total, the top ten clones hold about a sixth of the sample. The specimen comprised CD4+ or CD8+ T cells sorted from blood, sampled in a trial of the OX40 agonist ivuxolimab. These receptor sequences come from an adult with an advanced solid tumor such as melanoma, head and neck, liver or kidney cancer.

The V gene is TRBV28, the J gene TRBJ2-3; TRBD2 agrees at 8 bases. J gave up 3 bases and V 6 bases, and 5 bases lay outside the gene matches. The CDR3 extends over 14 amino acids. CDR1 MDHEN and CDR2 SYDVKM come from the germline V gene. CDR3 region: CASSPSGGTDTQYF. In nucleotides, the CDR3 is TGTGCCAGCAGCCCAAGCGGGGGTACAGATACGCAGTATTTT.

The genes are TRBV9 and TRBJ2-3; 7 positions agree with TRBD1. V lost 4 bases to trimming and J lost 2 bases; unmatched junction nucleotides: 7. Per germline, CDR1 SGDLS and CDR2 YYNGEE. The CDR3 totals 15 residues. The CDR3, as DNA: TGTGCCAGCAGCTTAGAGGGGGCAATCACAGATACGCAGTATTTT. Encoded protein: CASSLEGAITDTQYF.

This clone showed up just a few times. The chain recombines TRBV11-2 with TRBJ1-1; 8 bases are a match to TRBD1. Germline V lookup: CDR1 SGHAT, CDR2 FQNNGV. J gave up 0 bases and V 4 bases, and 4 bases lay outside the gene matches. This CDR3 is 15 amino acids long. CDR3 sequence (DNA): TGTGCCAGCAGCTCCAGACAGGGGTTGAACACTGAAGCTTTCTTT. The encoded protein is CASSSRQGLNTEAFF.

The chain carries TRBV7-6 and TRBJ1-4; unclear D gene. Germline CDR1 SGHVS, CDR2 FNYEAQ. CDR3 length equals 14 residues. Trimming cost V 1 base and J 5 bases, with 8 bases left between them. CDR3 amino acids: CASSLEPGNEKLFF. In nucleotides, the CDR3 is TGTGCCAGCAGCTTAGAGCCCGGGAATGAAAAACTGTTTTTT.

The chain couples TRBV11-2 to TRBJ2-5; 8 bases are a match to TRBD1. The CDR3 consists of 15 residues. The V segment lost 5 bases and the J segment 6 bases; nucleotides outside the gene matches: 11. Germline CDR1 is SGHAT and CDR2 is FQNNGV. CDR3 residues: CASSGRTGTMKTQYF. The CDR3 DNA reads TGTGCCAGCAGCGGCCGGACAGGGACCATGAAGACCCAGTACTTC.

The chain couples TRBV11-3 to TRBJ1-4; the D gene is possibly TRBD1 (6 bases). This CDR3 spans 16 amino acids. Germline V CDR1 and CDR2: SGHNT, YENEEA. V gave up 5 bases and J gave up 3 bases, with 16 bases separating them. This CDR3 is CASSRDTSSANEKLFF. Written as DNA, the CDR3 is TGTGCCAGCAGCCGGGACACATCGTCAGCTAATGAAAAACTGTTTTTT.

Comment on this clone: The likely explanation is a read error, given a far larger clone one base away. The rearrangement uses TRBV5-5 and TRBJ2-7, with 16 bases aligning to TRBD2. This CDR3 is built from 15 residues. Trimming removed 4 bases from V and 7 bases from J; junction bases left unmatched: 5. In germline, CDR1 is SGHKS, CDR2 YYEKEE (reference sequence). CDR3 sequence reads: CASSGTSGGAQEQYF. In nucleotides, the CDR3 is TGTGCCAGCAGCGGGACTAGCGGGGGGGCTCAAGAGCAGTACTTC.

V gene TRBV5-1 combines with J gene TRBJ2-7; D not certain. The CDR3 contains 13 residues. Trimming cost V 9 bases and J 2 bases, with 15 bases left between them. Germline lookup yields CDR1 SGHRS and CDR2 YFSETQ. For the CDR3, the DNA is TGCGCCACCTTCCCCCTAGGTCCCTACGAGCAGTACTTC. The encoded protein is CATFPLGPYEQYF.

The chain links TRBV7-9 to TRBJ2-1; 8 positions match TRBD2. The germline CDR1 and CDR2 sequences are SEHNR and FQNEAQ (reference sequence). The junction had 8 bases not matched to a gene; V was cut back by 4 bases and J by 6 bases. The CDR3 extends over 15 amino acids. The CDR3 reads CASSSERERGNEQFF. The CDR3 DNA is TGTGCCAGCAGCTCGGAGCGGGAGAGGGGCAATGAGCAGTTCTTC.

This chain links TRBV5-4 with TRBJ2-1; possibly TRBD2 for D (5 bases). Trimming took 1 base from V and 8 from J, leaving 10 bases between them. The CDR3 is made up of 13 amino acids. Germline assignment: CDR1 SGHNT and CDR2 YYREEE (reference sequence). DNA of the CDR3: TGTGCCAGCAGCTTGCTGTACGGGGATGAGCAGTTCTTC. It codes for CASSLLYGDEQFF.

The CDR3 here is CASSLRGFTEAFF. CDR3 DNA sequence: TGCGCCAGCAGCTTGCGAGGGTTCACTGAAGCTTTCTTT. This chain joins TRBV5-1 and TRBJ1-1, with no clear D. Germline values: CDR1 SGHRS, CDR2 YFSETQ. V lost 1 base and J lost 4, with 8 bases in between. The CDR3 runs 13 residues.

This clone occurred a few times. This chain joins TRBV5-4 and TRBJ2-2; D not resolved. The V gene lost 2 bases and the J gene lost 3 bases, with 8 bases spanning the gap. CDR1 and CDR2 (germline): SGHNT, YYREEE (reference sequence). The CDR3 extends over 14 amino acids. The CDR3 protein is CASSLETDTGELFF. The DNA of the CDR3 is TGTGCCAGCAGCTTAGAGACCGACACCGGGGAGCTGTTTTTT.

The rearrangement links TRBV6-1 to TRBJ2-7; tentatively, D is TRBD2 (6 bases). CDR1 is MNHNS and CDR2 is SASEGT in the germline V gene. Trimming stripped 5 bases from V and 7 bases from J, with 15 bases between. The CDR3 consists of 13 residues. CDR3: CASSTEGLWEQYF. In DNA, the CDR3 is TGTGCCAGCAGTACGGAGGGCCTGTGGGAGCAGTACTTC.

The V gene is TRBV5-1, the J gene TRBJ2-1, with D possibly matching TRBD2 (6 bases). The CDR3 length is 14 residues. V was clipped by 0 bases and J by 4 bases, with 8 bases between them. Germline V gene sequence: CDR1 SGHRS, CDR2 YFSETQ. For the CDR3, the DNA is TGCGCCAGCAGCTTGGAGGAGGGTTACAATGAGCAGTTCTTC. This sequence encodes CASSLEEGYNEQFF.